A selection of T cell receptor beta chains follows, all from one sample in a study of cytomegalovirus exposure and HLA in healthy donors. The repertoire was sequenced with immunoSEQ multiplex PCR; TCRdb's copy has only in-frame clones and lacks some. The sample holds tens of thousands of clones, about 80% seen once. The sequencing input was PBMCs. The origin of the receptors is a man younger than 35 in good health and CMV-seronegative. Each CDR3 is given with its conserved first and last residue. The D gene is left open where the match is weak. Clone sizes are given selectively: once, few, many, or a class where the clone is expanded.

clone_size d_call j_call v_call cdr3_nt cdr3_aa
- - TRBJ1-6 TRBV7-9 TGTGCCAGCAACCTCTGGGGGGGATCGGATTCACCCCTCCACTTT CASNLWGGSDSPLHF
- TRBD1 TRBJ2-1 TRBV28 TGTGCCAGTAGGAGACAGGGGGATTTTGGAAATGAGCAGTTCTTC CASRRQGDFGNEQFF
- TRBD1 TRBJ1-1 TRBV28 TGTGCCAGCAGTTTAGGCAGGGGGAGCACTGAAGCTTTCTTT CASSLGRGSTEAFF
- - TRBJ1-6 TRBV9 TGTGCCAGCAGCGTCCGTGACTACAATAATTCACCCCTCCACTTT CASSVRDYNNSPLHF
- TRBD2 TRBJ2-1 TRBV7-3 TGTGCCAGCAGCTTATCTGCGGGGGGCAACGGGGGGCAGTTCTTC CASSLSAGGNGGQFF
few - TRBJ2-5 TRBV7-9 TGTGCCAGCAGTACTGGCGTGGGGGGAGAGACCCAGTACTTC CASSTGVGGETQYF
few TRBD1 TRBJ1-6 TRBV6-6 TGTGCCAGCAGTTACCGGGACAGATATTCACCCCTCCACTTT CASSYRDRYSPLHF
- - TRBJ1-1 TRBV19 TGTGCCAGTAGTATAGGAGGGGGAAGGGACACTGAAGCTTTCTTT CASSIGGGRDTEAFF
- - TRBJ2-7 TRBV18 TGTGCCAGCTCAATAACCCCATCCTGGGCCCCGCACGAGCAGTACTTC CASSITPSWAPHEQYF
few - TRBJ1-2 TRBV28 TGTGCCAGCAGTTTCGGCAGGGTGAACTATGGCTACACCTTC CASSFGRVNYGYTF
- TRBD2 TRBJ2-7 TRBV5-6 TGTGCCAGCAGCTTGGAGCGGGGGGCCCAGCAGTACTTC CASSLERGAQQYF
few - TRBJ1-2 TRBV6-5 TGTGCCAGCCTACCCAGGGGCTCCTCCTATGGCTACACCTTC CASLPRGSSYGYTF
- TRBD2 TRBJ2-1 TRBV5-4 TGTGCCAGCAGCAGGGGACTAGCGGTAGACAATGAGCAGTTCTTC CASSRGLAVDNEQFF
- - TRBJ1-2 TRBV28 TGTGCCAGCAGTTTCGGGGGAGAGGCTAACTATGGCTACACCTTC CASSFGGEANYGYTF
- TRBD2 TRBJ2-2 TRBV6-1 TGTGCCAGCAGGGAGGAGCGGGGGGGCCTAGGGGAGCTGTTTTTT CASREERGGLGELFF
few - TRBJ1-5 TRBV6-1 TGTGCCAGCACCGCGGTGGGGGGGAATCAGCCCCAGCATTTT CASTAVGGNQPQHF
- - TRBJ1-1 TRBV6-5 TGTGCCAGCTCCAGCGGGCCGGAAGCTTTCTTT CASSSGPEAFF
- - TRBJ1-2 TRBV6-1 TGTGCCAGCAGGAAAGGGGGAGACTATGGCTACCCCTTC CASRKGGDYGYPF